This TCR beta chain derives from a study of a mutant IDH1 vaccine in newly diagnosed glioma. Study context: Patients began vaccination 4-6 weeks after radiotherapy alone, or with temozolomide cycles. Patients under treatment included 62.5% males and around 38% females and had a mean age of around 40 years.

Repertoires were generated with immunoSEQ multiplex PCR, while TCRdb's copy carries only in-frame clones and drops some. The sample records approximately 28,000 clones, roughly 80% being singletons. CDR1 is SGHVS, CDR2 FQNEAQ, per germline. The V gene lost 0 bases and the J gene lost 3 bases, with 9 bases spanning the gap. This CDR3 is built from 14 residues. Time point defined: week 23, last vaccination. In the vaccine, a single dose held 300 ug of the mutant IDH1 20-mer peptide, along with topical imiquimod. Of note for this clone: What it recognizes is unknown.

Sequencing was performed on PBMCs, taken from a glioma patient whose treatment included an IDH1 peptide vaccine. V and J are TRBV7-8 and TRBJ2-7; TRBD1 is a possible D gene (6 bases). The sequence derives from a young woman with glioma. The CDR3 region has the DNA TGTGCCAGCAGCTTAGCTTCAGGGGACTACGAGCAGTACTTC. Translating gives CASSLASGDYEQYF. The full variable domain, with the rest looked up from reference TRBV7-8 and TRBJ2-7, is GAGVSQSPRYKVAKRGQDVALRCDPISGHVSLFWYQQALGQGPEFLTYFQNEAQLDKSGLPSDRFFAERPEGSVSTLKIQRTQQEDSAVYLCASSLASGDYEQYFGPGTRLTVT.